These T cell receptor beta chains were read from a single sample in a study of Ad26.COV2.S vaccination and SARS-CoV-2 variants. Generated by immunoSEQ multiplex PCR, the TCRdb table keeps only in-frame clones and is missing some. The sample lists 300,000 to 450,000 clones; around 92% were seen once. Sequences were derived from peripheral blood, sampled after recovery from COVID-19. The receptors were sampled from a human donor who had recovered from COVID-19. Both conserved end residues are part of each CDR3. Each record gives: V gene, D gene, CDR3 protein. D genes are given only for firm matches.

V gene: TRBV14
D gene: TRBD1
CDR3 protein: CASSQGTGGFLSGANVLTF

V gene: TRBV23-1
D gene: -
CDR3 protein: CASSRGTPVGGYTF

V gene: TRBV6-4
D gene: -
CDR3 protein: CASSAPQGKIDYGYTF

V gene: TRBV29-1
D gene: -
CDR3 protein: CSGLSEGQPQHF

V gene: TRBV7-9
D gene: -
CDR3 protein: CASSFFEGEKLFF

V gene: TRBV6-5
D gene: TRBD1
CDR3 protein: CASSSPGQRRYEQYF

V gene: TRBV6-2/TRBV6-3
D gene: -
CDR3 protein: CASSYSGDPPNIQYF

V gene: TRBV10-2
D gene: TRBD2
CDR3 protein: CASSETGRGGAAEQFF

V gene: TRBV19
D gene: TRBD1
CDR3 protein: CASSIAGGRYGYTF

V gene: TRBV6-1
D gene: -
CDR3 protein: CASSEGGADNQPQHF

V gene: TRBV9
D gene: TRBD1
CDR3 protein: CASSGPGQINEKLFF

V gene: TRBV19
D gene: TRBD1
CDR3 protein: CASSPYYGQGLQRHSPLHF

V gene: TRBV11-2
D gene: TRBD1
CDR3 protein: CASSFDRGRGYGYTF

V gene: TRBV7-2
D gene: -
CDR3 protein: CASSLAQGAGELFF

V gene: TRBV3-1/TRBV3-2
D gene: -
CDR3 protein: CASSQGPGNGQPQHF

V gene: TRBV2
D gene: -
CDR3 protein: CASRKGNEKLFF

V gene: TRBV5-1
D gene: TRBD1
CDR3 protein: CASSTRTGGIDEAFF

V gene: TRBV3-1/TRBV3-2
D gene: -
CDR3 protein: CASSPLTGNTEAFF

V gene: TRBV6-5
D gene: TRBD1
CDR3 protein: CASSRQGPGELFF

V gene: TRBV6-1
D gene: TRBD1
CDR3 protein: CASSEAGQGVGRPADTQYF

V gene: TRBV5-4
D gene: TRBD1
CDR3 protein: CASSSGTGGYEQYF

V gene: TRBV9
D gene: -
CDR3 protein: CASSASGGTTDTQYF